This entry concerns a single T cell receptor beta chain. The data belong to a study of blood T cell repertoires in COVID-19. As for the study in general: Some COVID-19 samples were acute and others convalescent; all came from the United States, Italy and Spain.

Here immunoSEQ multiplex PCR was the method, and the copy in TCRdb shows in-frame clones only, minus some. The sample lists 95,000 to 100,000 clones; 85% were seen once. The CDR3 covers 13 residues. The receptor's source is a woman aged 70-85 years with active or convalescent COVID-19. The chain couples TRBV21-1 to TRBJ1-5. TRBV21-1 is described as a pseudogene. The specimen sequenced was peripheral blood. Written as DNA, the CDR3 is TGTGCCAGCAGCAAAGAGGGGGGGCAGCCCCAGCATTTT. This codes for CASSKEGGQPQHF.